These 14 T cell receptor beta chains share one sample of origin, sequenced in a study of molecular identifiers for immune sequencing clone quantification. In TCRdb, the PCR reads were re-called with MiXCR into one record per CDR3 protein. Of approximately 12,000 distinct CDR3 sequences detected, about 15% appear once; the ten largest clones hold 1.5% to 2%. The sample taken for sequencing was naive CD8+ T cells from blood, with Jurkat cell RNA spiked in. Subset meaning: FACS-sorted CD8+CD4-CCR7+CD45RA+ naive T cells. These receptors came from a human donor in good health. Some libraries in this study had Jurkat cell RNA spiked in.

This clonotype was seen more than once but under ten times. This rearrangement joins TRBV27 to TRBJ2-7, with 8 bases matching TRBD2. Trimming at V came to 8 bases and at J to 7 bases, leaving 13 bases not matched to a gene. The CDR3 is made up of 14 amino acids. Germline values: CDR1 MNHEY, CDR2 SMNVEV (reference sequence). DNA of the CDR3: TGTGCCAGCGCGATGGGGGCGGGAGGTTTTGAGCAGTACTTC. Translated: CASAMGAGGFEQYF.

The chain is built from TRBV7-9 and TRBJ2-1, with D perhaps matching TRBD1 (6 bases). Germline CDR1 is SEHNR and CDR2 is FQNEAQ (reference sequence). Trimming stripped 1 base from V and 9 bases from J, with 22 bases between. The CDR3 loop spans 17 amino acids. This CDR3 reads CASSLVPDRHPDFEQFF. In DNA, the CDR3 is TGTGCCAGCAGCTTAGTTCCCGACAGGCATCCGGACTTTGAGCAGTTCTTC.

By sample fraction, this clonotype is medium-sized (0.01 to 0.1%). This chain links TRBV11-3 with TRBJ2-1, with 7 bases that match TRBD2. Trimming took 4 bases from V and 5 from J; bases not matched to a gene: 2. The CDR3 is 13 amino acids. The germline gives CDR1 SGHNT, CDR2 YENEEA. CDR3 in amino acids: CASSSGLDNEQFF. DNA for the CDR3: TGTGCCAGCAGCTCAGGACTAGACAATGAGCAGTTCTTC. The full variable domain, in which reference TRBV11-3 and TRBJ2-1 provide the parts outside the CDR3, is EAGVVQSPRYKIIEKKQPVAFWCNPISGHNTLYWYLQNLGQGPELLIRYENEEAVDDSQLPKDRFSAERLKGVDSTLKIQPAELGDSAVYLCASSSGLDNEQFFGPGTRLTVL.

This clonotype was counted ten times or more. The rearrangement links TRBV2 to TRBJ2-5; the D gene is possibly TRBD2 (6 bases). V gave up 4 bases and J gave up 5 bases, with 17 bases separating them. This CDR3 contains 15 residues. Germline V gives CDR1 SNHLY, CDR2 FYNNEI. The CDR3 sequence is CASSVGRDREETQYF. The CDR3 DNA sequence: TGTGCCAGCAGTGTCGGCAGGGACCGGGAGGAGACCCAGTACTTC.

This clonotype was found a few times. The V call is TRBV12-3 or TRBV12-4, the J call TRBJ2-7; tentative D call: TRBD2 (5 bases). With 6 bases removed from V and 0 bases from J, the gap between germline ends came to 15 bases. This CDR3 has 15 residues. The CDR3 spells CASSLEDLSSYEQYF. CDR3 DNA sequence: TGTGCCAGCAGCCTGGAGGATCTTAGCTCCTACGAGCAGTACTTC.

This clonotype is classed as medium-sized. The CDR3 is CSASHGLNNQPQHF. The CDR3 region has the DNA TGCAGTGCTAGTCACGGGTTGAACAATCAGCCCCAGCATTTT. This chain uses TRBV20-1 with TRBJ1-5; D gene uncertain. The CDR3 totals 14 residues. V was pared by 3 bases and J by 3 bases, with 12 bases between. CDR1 DFQATT and CDR2 SNEGSKA come from the germline V gene (reference sequence).

A remark on this clonotype: One base away lies a much larger clone, so this may be a sequencing read error. A read error is likely, as this CDR3 ends without the conserved phenylalanine or tryptophan. The V gene is TRBV6-5, the J gene TRBJ1-1; 8 bases map to TRBD1. Per the germline V gene, CDR1 is MNHEY and CDR2 is SVGAGI. The CDR3 is made up of 15 amino acids. The V segment lost 2 bases and the J segment 1 base; nucleotides outside the gene matches: 3. The chain's CDR3 is CASSYPGTGNTEAFS. The DNA for the CDR3 is TGTGCCAGCAGTTACCCCGGGACAGGGAACACTGAAGCTTTCTCT.

This clonotype is medium-sized by share. The chain uses TRBV29-1 and TRBJ2-4; D may be TRBD1 (6 bases). V was pared by 6 bases and J by 1 base, with 13 bases between. Germline lookup yields CDR1 SQVTM and CDR2 ANQGSEA. This CDR3 has 14 residues. CDR3 region: CSVYAGEAKNIQYF. CDR3 DNA: TGCAGCGTCTACGCAGGGGAGGCCAAAAACATTCAGTACTTC.

Notes on this clonotype: Since a much larger clone is just one base distant, this may be a read error. V is TRBV11-2 and J is TRBJ1-4, with D tentatively TRBD1 (5 bases). There are 14 residues in the CDR3. Per the germline V gene, CDR1 is SGHAT and CDR2 is FQNNGV. CDR3 protein: CASSLGTPNEKLLF. In DNA, the CDR3 is TGTGCCAGCAGCTTAGGGACACCAAATGAAAAACTGTTATTT.

This clonotype was picked up many times. V gene TRBV6-2 or TRBV6-3 combines with J gene TRBJ1-2, with D maybe TRBD1 (6 bases). CDR3 length: 15 amino acids. The germline V gene has CDR1 MNHEY and CDR2 SVGEGT. Trimming cost V 0 bases and J 4 bases, with 12 bases left between them. The CDR3 coding sequence is TGTGCCAGCAGTTACTCGATTTCAGGGGCCTATGGCTACACCTTC. Residues: CASSYSISGAYGYTF.

By share of the sample, this clonotype is medium-sized. The chain employs TRBV30 and TRBJ2-2; D gene unclear. CDR1 and CDR2 (germline): GTSNPN, SVGIG (reference sequence). The CDR3 is 13 amino acids. V dropped 3 bases and J dropped 3 bases, with 8 bases sitting between them. CDR3 nucleotide sequence: TGTGCCTGGAGATTGACGGACACCGGGGAGCTGTTTTTT. It is translated as CAWRLTDTGELFF.

This clonotype is classed as medium-sized. The chain links TRBV5-1 to TRBJ2-7; no reliable D call. CDR3 size: 11 residues. Germline assignment: CDR1 SGHRS and CDR2 YFSETQ. Trimming cost V 4 bases and J 7 bases, with 9 bases left between them. The CDR3 sequence is CASSPGWEQYF. CDR3 bases: TGCGCCAGCAGCCCGGGCTGGGAGCAGTACTTC.

This clonotype occurred a few times. As DNA, the CDR3 is TGTGCCTGGAGTGGGGCGACAGGGATTTACCAAGAGACCCAGTACTTC. This codes for CAWSGATGIYQETQYF. The rearrangement links TRBV30 to TRBJ2-5, with 7 bases aligning to TRBD1. The V gene end was trimmed by 1 base and the J gene end by 0 bases; junction bases not matched to a gene: 8. The CDR3 is made up of 16 amino acids. CDR1 and CDR2 (germline): GTSNPN, SVGIG (reference sequence).

As concerns this clonotype: A much larger clone lies a single base off, so this may be a read error. The V and J genes are TRBV11-3 and TRBJ2-7, with D possibly being TRBD1 (6 bases). CDR1 and CDR2 from the germline V gene are SGHNT and YENEEA. The CDR3 extends over 15 amino acids. The DNA of the CDR3 is TGTGCCAGCTGCTTAGGGGGTTCGAGTGGGTACGAGCAGTACTTC. Its protein product is CASCLGGSSGYEQYF.